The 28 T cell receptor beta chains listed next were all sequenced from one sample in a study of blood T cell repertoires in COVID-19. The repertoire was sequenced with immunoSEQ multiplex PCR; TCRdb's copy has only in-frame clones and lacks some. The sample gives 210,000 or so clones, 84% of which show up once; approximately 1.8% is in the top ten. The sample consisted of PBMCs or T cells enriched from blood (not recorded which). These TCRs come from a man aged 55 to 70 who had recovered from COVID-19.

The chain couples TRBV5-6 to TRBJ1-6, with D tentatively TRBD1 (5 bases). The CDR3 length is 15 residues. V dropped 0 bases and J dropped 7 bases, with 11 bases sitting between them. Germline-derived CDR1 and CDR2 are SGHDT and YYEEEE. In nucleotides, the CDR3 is TGTGCCAGCAGCTTGGTTCTGGGGCGGAATTCACCCCTCCACTTT. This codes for CASSLVLGRNSPLHF.

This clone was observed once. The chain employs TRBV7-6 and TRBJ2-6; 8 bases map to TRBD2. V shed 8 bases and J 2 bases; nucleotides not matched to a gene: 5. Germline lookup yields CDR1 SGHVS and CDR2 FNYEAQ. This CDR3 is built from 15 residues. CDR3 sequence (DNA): TGTGCCAGCTCCGGGGGGGCTCCTGGGGCCAACGTCCTGACTTTC. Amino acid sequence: CASSGGAPGANVLTF.

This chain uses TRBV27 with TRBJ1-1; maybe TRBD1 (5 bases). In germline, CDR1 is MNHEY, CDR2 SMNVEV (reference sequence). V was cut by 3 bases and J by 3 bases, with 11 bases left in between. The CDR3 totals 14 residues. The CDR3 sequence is CASSLGGWDTEAFF. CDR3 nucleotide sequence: TGTGCCAGCAGTTTGGGGGGTTGGGACACTGAAGCTTTCTTT.

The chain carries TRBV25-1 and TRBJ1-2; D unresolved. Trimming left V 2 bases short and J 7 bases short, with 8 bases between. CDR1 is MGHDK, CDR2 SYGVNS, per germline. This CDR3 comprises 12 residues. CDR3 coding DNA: TGTGCCAGCAGTGAACTCACTGGTGGCTACACCTTC. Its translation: CASSELTGGYTF.

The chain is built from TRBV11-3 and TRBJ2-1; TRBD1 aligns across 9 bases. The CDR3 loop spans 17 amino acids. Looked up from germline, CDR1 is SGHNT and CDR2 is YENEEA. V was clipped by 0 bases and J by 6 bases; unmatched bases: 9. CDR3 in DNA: TGTGCCAGCAGCTTAGATTGGAGTACAGGGGGCATCAATGAGCAGTTCTTC. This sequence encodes CASSLDWSTGGINEQFF.

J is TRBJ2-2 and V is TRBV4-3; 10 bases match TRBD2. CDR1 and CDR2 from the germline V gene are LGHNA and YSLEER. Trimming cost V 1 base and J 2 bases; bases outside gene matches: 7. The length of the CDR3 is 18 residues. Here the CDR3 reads CASSQVQRGGGNTGELFF. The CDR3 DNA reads TGCGCCAGCAGCCAAGTCCAGCGGGGGGGCGGCAACACCGGGGAGCTGTTTTTT.

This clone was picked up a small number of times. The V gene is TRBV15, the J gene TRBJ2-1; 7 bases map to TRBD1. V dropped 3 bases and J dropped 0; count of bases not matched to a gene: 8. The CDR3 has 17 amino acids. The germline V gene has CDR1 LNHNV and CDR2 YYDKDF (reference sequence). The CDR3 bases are TGTGCCACCAGCAGCCGGGACAGACAAAGCTCCTACAATGAGCAGTTCTTC. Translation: CATSSRDRQSSYNEQFF.

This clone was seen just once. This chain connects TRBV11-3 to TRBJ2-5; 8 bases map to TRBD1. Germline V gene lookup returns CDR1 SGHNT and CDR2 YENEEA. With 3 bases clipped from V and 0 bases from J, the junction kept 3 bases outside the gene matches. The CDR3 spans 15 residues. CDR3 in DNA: TGTGCCAGCAGCTTCGGACAGGGTTACCAAGAGACCCAGTACTTC. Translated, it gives CASSFGQGYQETQYF.

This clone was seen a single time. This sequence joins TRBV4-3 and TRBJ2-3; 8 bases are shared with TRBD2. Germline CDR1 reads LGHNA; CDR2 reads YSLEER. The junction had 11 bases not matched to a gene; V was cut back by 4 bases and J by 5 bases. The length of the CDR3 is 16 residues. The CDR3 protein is CASSPSPGGAIDTQYF. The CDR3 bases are TGCGCCAGCAGCCCCTCCCCCGGGGGGGCGATAGATACGCAGTATTTT.

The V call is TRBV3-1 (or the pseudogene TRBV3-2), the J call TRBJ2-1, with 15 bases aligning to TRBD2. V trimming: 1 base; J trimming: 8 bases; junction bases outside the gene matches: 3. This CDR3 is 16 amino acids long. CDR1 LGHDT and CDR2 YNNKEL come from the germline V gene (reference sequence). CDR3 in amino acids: CASSQGTSGGADEQFF. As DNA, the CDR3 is TGTGCCAGCAGCCAAGGGACTAGCGGGGGGGCCGATGAGCAGTTCTTC.

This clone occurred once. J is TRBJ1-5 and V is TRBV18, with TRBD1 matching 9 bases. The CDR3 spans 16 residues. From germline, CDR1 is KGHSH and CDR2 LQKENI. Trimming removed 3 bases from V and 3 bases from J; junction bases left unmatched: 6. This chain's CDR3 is CASSPFGTGNNQPQHF. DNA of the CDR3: TGTGCCAGCTCACCCTTCGGGACAGGGAACAATCAGCCCCAGCATTTT. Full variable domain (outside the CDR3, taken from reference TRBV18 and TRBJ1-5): NAGVMQNPRHLVRRRGQEARLRCSPMKGHSHVYWYRQLPEEGLKFMVYLQKENIIDESGMPKERFSAEFPKEGPSILRIQQVVRGDSAAYFCASSPFGTGNNQPQHFGDGTRLSIL.

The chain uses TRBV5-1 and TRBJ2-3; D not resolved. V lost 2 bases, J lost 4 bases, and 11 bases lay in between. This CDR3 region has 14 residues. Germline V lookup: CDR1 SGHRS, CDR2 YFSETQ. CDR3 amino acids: CASSFPGQADTQYF. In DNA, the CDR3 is TGCGCCAGCAGCTTCCCAGGCCAGGCAGATACGCAGTATTTT.

The chain's CDR3 is CASSSGQREQYF. The CDR3 bases are TGCGCCAGCAGCTCGGGACAGCGCGAGCAGTACTTC. The chain has TRBV5-1 and TRBJ2-7; 7 bases match TRBD1. J was trimmed by 6 bases and V by 3 bases; bases with no gene match: 3. CDR3 length: 12 residues. Germline V gives CDR1 SGHRS, CDR2 YFSETQ.

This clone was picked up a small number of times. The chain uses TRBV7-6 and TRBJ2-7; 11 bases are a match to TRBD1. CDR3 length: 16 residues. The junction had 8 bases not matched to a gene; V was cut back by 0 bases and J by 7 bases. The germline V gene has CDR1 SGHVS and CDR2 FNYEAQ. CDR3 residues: CASSLAGGQGASEQYF. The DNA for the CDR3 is TGTGCCAGCAGCTTAGCCGGAGGACAGGGGGCGAGTGAGCAGTACTTC. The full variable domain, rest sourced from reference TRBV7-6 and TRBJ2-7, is GAGVSQSPRYKVTKRGQDVALRCDPISGHVSLYWYRQALGQGPEFLTYFNYEAQQDKSGLPNDRFSAERPEGSISTLTIQRTEQRDSAMYRCASSLAGGQGASEQYFGPGTRLTVT.

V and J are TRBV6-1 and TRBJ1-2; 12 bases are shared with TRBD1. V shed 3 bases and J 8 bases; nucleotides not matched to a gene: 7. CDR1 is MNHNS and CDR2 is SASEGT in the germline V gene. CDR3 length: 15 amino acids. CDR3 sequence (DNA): TGTGCCAGCAGTGACGTGGGACAGGGGGCGTCAGGCTACACCTTC. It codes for CASSDVGQGASGYTF.

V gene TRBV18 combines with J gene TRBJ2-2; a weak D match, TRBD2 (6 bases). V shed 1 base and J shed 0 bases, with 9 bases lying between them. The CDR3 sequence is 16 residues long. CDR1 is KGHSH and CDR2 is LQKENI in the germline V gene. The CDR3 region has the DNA TGTGCCAGCTCACCACGGAGGACTACGAACACCGGGGAGCTGTTTTTT. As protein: CASSPRRTTNTGELFF.

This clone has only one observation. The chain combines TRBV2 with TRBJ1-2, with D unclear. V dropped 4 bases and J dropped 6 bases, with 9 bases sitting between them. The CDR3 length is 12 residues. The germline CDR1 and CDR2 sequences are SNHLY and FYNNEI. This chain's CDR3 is CASSAMMNGYTF. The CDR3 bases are TGTGCCAGCAGTGCTATGATGAATGGCTACACCTTC.

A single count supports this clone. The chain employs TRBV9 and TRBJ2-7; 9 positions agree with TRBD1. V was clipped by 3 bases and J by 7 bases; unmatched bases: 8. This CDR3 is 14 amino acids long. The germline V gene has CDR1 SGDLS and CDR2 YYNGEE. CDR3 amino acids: CASSAGQGSTEQYF. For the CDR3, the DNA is TGTGCCAGCAGCGCGGGACAGGGAAGTACGGAGCAGTACTTC.

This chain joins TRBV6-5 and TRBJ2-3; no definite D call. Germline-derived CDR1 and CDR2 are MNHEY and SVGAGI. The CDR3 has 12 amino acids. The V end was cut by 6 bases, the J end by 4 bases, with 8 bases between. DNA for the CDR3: TGTGCCAGCAGCTCTATCCCAGATACGCAGTATTTT. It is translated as CASSSIPDTQYF.

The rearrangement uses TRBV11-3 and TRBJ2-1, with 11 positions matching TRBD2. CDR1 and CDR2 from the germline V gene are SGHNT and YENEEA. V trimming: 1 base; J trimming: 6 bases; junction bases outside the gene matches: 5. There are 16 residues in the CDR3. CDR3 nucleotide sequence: TGTGCCAGCAGCTTAGGGGTAGCGGGGGGGCGCAATGAGCAGTTCTTC. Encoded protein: CASSLGVAGGRNEQFF.

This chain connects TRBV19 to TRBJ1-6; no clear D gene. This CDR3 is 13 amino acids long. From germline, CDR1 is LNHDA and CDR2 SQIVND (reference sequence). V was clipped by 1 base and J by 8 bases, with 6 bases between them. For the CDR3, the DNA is TGTGCCAGTAGTATAGGTCAGGATTCACCCCTCCACTTT. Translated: CASSIGQDSPLHF.

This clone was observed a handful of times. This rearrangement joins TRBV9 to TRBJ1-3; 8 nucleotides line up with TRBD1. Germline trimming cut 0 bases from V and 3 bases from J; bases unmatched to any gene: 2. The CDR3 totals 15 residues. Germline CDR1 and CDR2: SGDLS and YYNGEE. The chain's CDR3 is CASSVDRGDGNTIYF. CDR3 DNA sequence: TGTGCCAGCAGCGTAGACAGGGGGGATGGAAACACCATATATTTT.

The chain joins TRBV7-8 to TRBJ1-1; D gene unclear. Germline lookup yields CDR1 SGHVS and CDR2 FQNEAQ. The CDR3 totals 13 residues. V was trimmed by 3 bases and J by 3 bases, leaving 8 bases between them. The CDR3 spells CASSFREDTEAFF. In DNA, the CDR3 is TGTGCCAGCAGCTTCCGGGAAGACACTGAAGCTTTCTTT.

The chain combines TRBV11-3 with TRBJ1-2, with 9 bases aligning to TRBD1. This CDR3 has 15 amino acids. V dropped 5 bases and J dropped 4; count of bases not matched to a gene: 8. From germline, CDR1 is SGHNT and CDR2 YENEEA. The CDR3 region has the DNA TGTGCCAGCAGCCTTTGGACAGGGGCCAGCTATGGCTACACCTTC. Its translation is CASSLWTGASYGYTF. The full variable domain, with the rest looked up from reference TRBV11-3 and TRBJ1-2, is EAGVVQSPRYKIIEKKQPVAFWCNPISGHNTLYWYLQNLGQGPELLIRYENEEAVDDSQLPKDRFSAERLKGVDSTLKIQPAELGDSAVYLCASSLWTGASYGYTFGSGTRLTVV.

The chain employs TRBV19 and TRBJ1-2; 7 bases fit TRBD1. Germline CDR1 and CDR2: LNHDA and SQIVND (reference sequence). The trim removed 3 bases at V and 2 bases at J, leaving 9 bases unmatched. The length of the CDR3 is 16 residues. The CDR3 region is CASSMVGGAGNYGYTF. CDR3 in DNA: TGTGCCAGTAGTATGGTAGGGGGCGCGGGAAACTATGGCTACACCTTC.

DNA of the CDR3: TGTGCCAGTAATACTAGGGGGGGGCCCACCCAGCCCCAGCATTTT. Protein: CASNTRGGPTQPQHF. The V and J genes are TRBV19 and TRBJ1-5; TRBD1 is a possible D gene (6 bases). Germline CDR1 and CDR2: LNHDA and SQIVND (reference sequence). V lost 7 bases and J 7 bases, leaving 20 bases between the germline ends. This CDR3 is built from 15 residues. Full variable domain (missing parts from reference TRBV19 and TRBJ1-5): DGGITQSPKYLFRKEGQNVTLSCEQNLNHDAMYWYRQDPGQGLRLIYYSQIVNDFQKGDIAEGYSVSREKKESFPLTVTSAQKNPTAFYLCASNTRGGPTQPQHFGDGTRLSIL.

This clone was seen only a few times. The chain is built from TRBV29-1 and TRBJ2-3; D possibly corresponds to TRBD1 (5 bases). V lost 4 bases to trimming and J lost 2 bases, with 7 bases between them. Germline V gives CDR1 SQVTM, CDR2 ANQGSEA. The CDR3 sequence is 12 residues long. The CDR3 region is CSVARDTDTQYF. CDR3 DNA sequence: TGCAGCGTTGCCAGGGACACAGATACGCAGTATTTT.

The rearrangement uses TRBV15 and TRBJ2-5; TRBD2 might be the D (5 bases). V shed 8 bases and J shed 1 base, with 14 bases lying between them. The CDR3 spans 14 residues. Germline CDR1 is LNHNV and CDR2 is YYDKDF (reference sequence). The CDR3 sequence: CATAKGRGQETQYF. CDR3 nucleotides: TGTGCCACCGCTAAGGGTCGGGGCCAAGAGACCCAGTACTTC.